This is a list of T cell receptor beta chains from one sample in a study of vaccination effects on CD4 cells after COVID-19. Clones were sequenced by immunoSEQ multiplex PCR, and TCRdb holds only the in-frame ones, with some missing. The data show roughly 41,000 clones, 66% seen once. Antigens for these TCRs are unknown. The specimen comprised CD4+ T cells from PBMCs cultured with HCoV-OC43 spike peptides, sampled before COVID-19 vaccination. Receptor source: a human donor who received a COVID-19 vaccine. Both conserved end residues are part of each CDR3. D genes are given only for firm matches. Size values are once, few and many counts, or a class for expanded clones, and some rows have none.

clone_size: -
v_call: TRBV11-2
d_call: -
j_call: TRBJ1-6
cdr3_length: 17
cdr3_nt: TGTGCCAGCAGCCCGGGTCGGATTGTAGACTATAATTCACCCCTCCACTTT
cdr3_aa: CASSPGRIVDYNSPLHF

clone_size: -
v_call: TRBV5-1
d_call: -
j_call: TRBJ2-5
cdr3_length: 15
cdr3_nt: TGCGCCAGCAGCTTGGCCGACAGTAGCCAAGAGACCCAGTACTTC
cdr3_aa: CASSLADSSQETQYF

clone_size: -
v_call: TRBV18
d_call: -
j_call: TRBJ1-1
cdr3_length: 16
cdr3_nt: TGTGCCAGCTCACGCGGGCGGGACGGGTCGAACACTGAAGCTTTCTTT
cdr3_aa: CASSRGRDGSNTEAFF

clone_size: -
v_call: TRBV7-7
d_call: -
j_call: TRBJ2-5
cdr3_length: 13
cdr3_nt: TGTGCCAGCAGCTTGGGCTATCAAGAGACCCAGTACTTC
cdr3_aa: CASSLGYQETQYF

clone_size: -
v_call: TRBV18
d_call: TRBD1
j_call: TRBJ2-3
cdr3_length: 15
cdr3_nt: TGTGCCAGCGTTCCCGGGACAGGGCAGGCAGATACGCAGTATTTT
cdr3_aa: CASVPGTGQADTQYF

clone_size: -
v_call: TRBV13
d_call: -
j_call: TRBJ2-7
cdr3_length: 18
cdr3_nt: TGTGCCAGCAGCTCCTCGGGTATTTGGGGCCGAAGCTCCTACGAGCAGTACTTC
cdr3_aa: CASSSSGIWGRSSYEQYF

clone_size: -
v_call: TRBV5-1
d_call: TRBD1
j_call: TRBJ1-1
cdr3_length: 14
cdr3_nt: TGCGCCAGCGATTCGGGACAGGGGGACACTGAAGCTTTCTTT
cdr3_aa: CASDSGQGDTEAFF

clone_size: -
v_call: TRBV7-9
d_call: TRBD2
j_call: TRBJ2-7
cdr3_length: 14
cdr3_nt: TGTGCCAGCAGCCGTTCGGGCGGGGGAGAAGAGCAGTACTTC
cdr3_aa: CASSRSGGGEEQYF

clone_size: -
v_call: TRBV5-1
d_call: -
j_call: TRBJ1-1
cdr3_length: 14
cdr3_nt: TGCGCCAGCAGCTTTGTGCGGTCGAACACTGAAGCTTTCTTT
cdr3_aa: CASSFVRSNTEAFF

clone_size: few
v_call: TRBV6-4
d_call: -
j_call: TRBJ2-3
cdr3_length: 12
cdr3_nt: TGTGCCAGCAGTGCCATCTCGGATACGCAGTATTTT
cdr3_aa: CASSAISDTQYF

clone_size: -
v_call: TRBV3-1/TRBV3-2
d_call: TRBD2
j_call: TRBJ2-5
cdr3_length: 15
cdr3_nt: TGTGCCAGCAGCGCCCCAGCGGGAGGATGGGAGACCCAGTACTTC
cdr3_aa: CASSAPAGGWETQYF

clone_size: -
v_call: TRBV10-3
d_call: -
j_call: TRBJ1-2
cdr3_length: 13
cdr3_nt: TGTGCCATCAACCAGGACAGAAACTATGGCTACACCTTC
cdr3_aa: CAINQDRNYGYTF

clone_size: few
v_call: TRBV19
d_call: -
j_call: TRBJ1-2
cdr3_length: 11
cdr3_nt: TGTGCCAGTAGAATCGGGGGGGGCTACACCTTC
cdr3_aa: CASRIGGGYTF

clone_size: -
v_call: TRBV19
d_call: -
j_call: TRBJ1-2
cdr3_length: 14
cdr3_nt: TGTGCCAGTAGTGGGCCGGGACTTACCTATGGCTACACCTTC
cdr3_aa: CASSGPGLTYGYTF

clone_size: few
v_call: TRBV27
d_call: TRBD2
j_call: TRBJ2-1
cdr3_length: 15
cdr3_nt: TGTGCCAGCAACTCTGCGGGGAGGGATTACAATGAGCAGTTCTTC
cdr3_aa: CASNSAGRDYNEQFF

clone_size: few
v_call: TRBV7-9
d_call: -
j_call: TRBJ1-1
cdr3_length: 14
cdr3_nt: TGTGCCAGCAGCACTGGACAGTTGAACACTGAAGCTTTCTTT
cdr3_aa: CASSTGQLNTEAFF

clone_size: -
v_call: TRBV24-1
d_call: TRBD1
j_call: TRBJ1-4
cdr3_length: 16
cdr3_nt: TGTGCCACCAGTGATTTTATATGGGACAGAGGTGAAAAACTGTTTTTT
cdr3_aa: CATSDFIWDRGEKLFF

clone_size: -
v_call: TRBV27
d_call: -
j_call: TRBJ1-6
cdr3_length: 16
cdr3_nt: TGTGCCAGCAGTTTATTAGCACGGGGTCCAAATTCACCCCTCCACTTT
cdr3_aa: CASSLLARGPNSPLHF

clone_size: -
v_call: TRBV20-1
d_call: -
j_call: TRBJ2-1
cdr3_length: 15
cdr3_nt: TGCAGTGCTAGTCACAACCAAAAGCGCCGGAATGAGCAGTTCTTC
cdr3_aa: CSASHNQKRRNEQFF

clone_size: once
v_call: TRBV25-1
d_call: TRBD2
j_call: TRBJ2-1
cdr3_length: 15
cdr3_nt: TGTGCCAGCAGTAAATGGAGCGGGAGAGTGGATGAGCAGTTCTTC
cdr3_aa: CASSKWSGRVDEQFF

clone_size: -
v_call: TRBV11-2
d_call: -
j_call: TRBJ1-1
cdr3_length: 14
cdr3_nt: TGTGCCAGCAGCTTAAGCCAGGGGAGCACTGAAGCTTTCTTT
cdr3_aa: CASSLSQGSTEAFF

clone_size: -
v_call: TRBV6-6
d_call: TRBD2
j_call: TRBJ2-7
cdr3_length: 15
cdr3_nt: TGTGCCAGCAGTTACGGACTAGCGGGGGCCTACGAGCAGTACTTC
cdr3_aa: CASSYGLAGAYEQYF

clone_size: few
v_call: TRBV15
d_call: -
j_call: TRBJ2-3
cdr3_length: 14
cdr3_nt: TGTGCCACCAGCAAAGGGACACTCACAGATACGCAGTATTTT
cdr3_aa: CATSKGTLTDTQYF

clone_size: -
v_call: TRBV6-5
d_call: -
j_call: TRBJ2-3
cdr3_length: 15
cdr3_nt: TGTGCCAGCAGGGATTCAGGGGTGAGCACAGATACGCAGTATTTT
cdr3_aa: CASRDSGVSTDTQYF

clone_size: few
v_call: TRBV19
d_call: TRBD1
j_call: TRBJ1-3
cdr3_length: 15
cdr3_nt: TGTGCCAGTCTTAACAGGGGAGAGACTGGAAACACCATATATTTT
cdr3_aa: CASLNRGETGNTIYF

clone_size: once
v_call: TRBV11-3
d_call: -
j_call: TRBJ2-5
cdr3_length: 13
cdr3_nt: TGTGCCAGCAGCAAAGGGGGGCGCGAGACCCAGTACTTC
cdr3_aa: CASSKGGRETQYF

clone_size: -
v_call: TRBV4-1
d_call: TRBD2
j_call: TRBJ2-1
cdr3_length: 16
cdr3_nt: TGCGCCAGCAGCCAGTTACCGGGACTAGATTTCCATGAGCAGTTCTTC
cdr3_aa: CASSQLPGLDFHEQFF

clone_size: few
v_call: TRBV5-1
d_call: TRBD1
j_call: TRBJ1-4
cdr3_length: 16
cdr3_nt: TGCGCCAGCAGCAAGGGACAGGGGCCAACTAATGAAAAACTGTTTTTT
cdr3_aa: CASSKGQGPTNEKLFF

clone_size: -
v_call: TRBV5-1
d_call: -
j_call: TRBJ2-7
cdr3_length: 13
cdr3_nt: TGCGCCAGCAGTGAAGCCGCGAGGGGGGAGCAGTACTTC
cdr3_aa: CASSEAARGEQYF

clone_size: few
v_call: TRBV5-1
d_call: TRBD2
j_call: TRBJ2-5
cdr3_length: 18
cdr3_nt: TGCGCCAGCAGCTTCAACAGTAATAGCGGGGCGTACCAAGAGACCCAGTACTTC
cdr3_aa: CASSFNSNSGAYQETQYF

clone_size: -
v_call: TRBV21-1
d_call: -
j_call: TRBJ2-7
cdr3_length: 19
cdr3_nt: TGTGCCAGCAGCAAAAGGTTTCTCCTAGAATTGGGCAACCCCTACGAGCAGTACTTC
cdr3_aa: CASSKRFLLELGNPYEQYF

clone_size: -
v_call: TRBV4-1
d_call: TRBD1
j_call: TRBJ2-5
cdr3_length: 15
cdr3_nt: TGCGCCAGCAGCCAAGGGACAGGGATACAAGAGACCCAGTACTTC
cdr3_aa: CASSQGTGIQETQYF

clone_size: once
v_call: TRBV10-3
d_call: -
j_call: TRBJ2-1
cdr3_length: 16
cdr3_nt: TGTGCCATCAGTGGCCCAGGGGGGGATTACTACAATGAGCAGTTCTTC
cdr3_aa: CAISGPGGDYYNEQFF

clone_size: few
v_call: TRBV6-1
d_call: -
j_call: TRBJ1-2
cdr3_length: 17
cdr3_nt: TGTGCCAGCAGTGAACGGGTTGGCAGGGACATTAGGTATGGCTACACCTTC
cdr3_aa: CASSERVGRDIRYGYTF

clone_size: once
v_call: TRBV27
d_call: TRBD1
j_call: TRBJ1-5
cdr3_length: 16
cdr3_nt: TGTGCCAGCAGTCCCCTGGGGACAGGCCCGAATCAGCCCCAGCATTTT
cdr3_aa: CASSPLGTGPNQPQHF

clone_size: few
v_call: TRBV27
d_call: -
j_call: TRBJ1-2
cdr3_length: 14
cdr3_nt: TGTGCCAGCAGCCCCTCGGGGGGACACTATGGCTACACCTTC
cdr3_aa: CASSPSGGHYGYTF

clone_size: few
v_call: TRBV2
d_call: TRBD1
j_call: TRBJ1-3
cdr3_length: 15
cdr3_nt: TGTGCCAGCAGTCGACAGGGGAATACTGGAAACACCATATATTTT
cdr3_aa: CASSRQGNTGNTIYF

clone_size: -
v_call: TRBV3-1/TRBV3-2
d_call: -
j_call: TRBJ2-7
cdr3_length: 15
cdr3_nt: TGTGCCAGCAGCCAAGATGCCACAGGGTCCTACGAGCAGTACTTC
cdr3_aa: CASSQDATGSYEQYF

clone_size: -
v_call: TRBV3-1/TRBV3-2
d_call: -
j_call: TRBJ1-1
cdr3_length: 16
cdr3_nt: TGTGCCAGCAGCCAAGGAAGGGGTATAATAAACACTGAAGCTTTCTTT
cdr3_aa: CASSQGRGIINTEAFF

clone_size: -
v_call: TRBV5-1
d_call: -
j_call: TRBJ2-6
cdr3_length: 16
cdr3_nt: TGCGCCAGCAGCTTGGTTGGATCCTCTGGGGCCAACGTCCTGACTTTC
cdr3_aa: CASSLVGSSGANVLTF

clone_size: -
v_call: TRBV25-1
d_call: -
j_call: TRBJ2-2
cdr3_length: 13
cdr3_nt: TGTGCCAGCAGTGAACTTTACACCGGGGAGCTGTTTTTT
cdr3_aa: CASSELYTGELFF

clone_size: -
v_call: TRBV14
d_call: -
j_call: TRBJ2-5
cdr3_length: 13
cdr3_nt: TGTGCCAGCAGCCAGGGATTTCGAGAGACCCAGTACTTC
cdr3_aa: CASSQGFRETQYF

clone_size: -
v_call: TRBV10-2
d_call: TRBD2
j_call: TRBJ2-1
cdr3_length: 16
cdr3_nt: TGCGCCAGCAGACCCCCCGGGACTAGCGGTTACAATGAGCAGTTCTTC
cdr3_aa: CASRPPGTSGYNEQFF

clone_size: -
v_call: TRBV6-2/TRBV6-3
d_call: TRBD1
j_call: TRBJ1-5
cdr3_length: 15
cdr3_nt: TGTGCCAGCAGTTACCCGGGACAGGGTAATCAGCCCCAGCATTTT
cdr3_aa: CASSYPGQGNQPQHF

clone_size: -
v_call: TRBV19
d_call: -
j_call: TRBJ2-7
cdr3_length: 13
cdr3_nt: TGTGCCAGCTCTCACAATGTTCCTTACGAGCAGTACTTC
cdr3_aa: CASSHNVPYEQYF